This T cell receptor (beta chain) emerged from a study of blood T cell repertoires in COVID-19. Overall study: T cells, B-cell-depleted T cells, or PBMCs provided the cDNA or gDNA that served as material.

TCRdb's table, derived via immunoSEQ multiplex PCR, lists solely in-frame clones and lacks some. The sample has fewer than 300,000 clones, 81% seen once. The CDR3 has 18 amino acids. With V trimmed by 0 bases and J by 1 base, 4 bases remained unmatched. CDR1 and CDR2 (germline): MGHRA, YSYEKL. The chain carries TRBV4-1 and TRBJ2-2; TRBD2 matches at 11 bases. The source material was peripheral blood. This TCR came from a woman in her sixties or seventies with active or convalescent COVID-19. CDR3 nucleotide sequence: TGCGCCAGCAGCCAAGAGGCTAGCGGGGGGTGGAACACCGGGGAGCTGTTTTTT. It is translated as CASSQEASGGWNTGELFF.